Listed below are T cell receptor beta chains from one sample, sequenced in a study of T-cell reconstitution after alpha-beta-depleted transplantation in children. Via MiXCR, TCRdb re-called the PCR reads, giving one row per CDR3 protein. The sample consists of roughly 220,000 distinct CDR3 sequences, around 12% of them appearing once. Here the sequenced sample was PBMCs from the stem cell graft donor, taken from the stem cell graft. Every receptor here comes from a human donor who donated a stem cell graft to a child with acute lymphoblastic leukemia. Both conserved end residues are part of each CDR3. The size of a clone is reported for some rows only, either as once, few or many, or as a class for expanded clones.

>TRBV9|many
CASSVFFMGPQYF
>TRBV28|-
CASRAGTSITGELFF
>TRBV6-5|-
CASSYSKGTNKLRGYTF
>TRBV5-6|many
CASSLPGTGRDEQYF
>TRBV20-1|many
CSARRVYEQYF
>TRBV20-1|many
CSARRDFNYEQYF
>TRBV6-1|few
CASNVVPNTEAFF
>TRBV5-1|many
CASSLGSGLVDTQYF
>TRBV2|-
CASSTGGSGEQYF
>TRBV9|many
CASSPAFVSYEQYF
>TRBV18|many
CASSPRARSTDTQYF
>TRBV20-1|many
CSARDLERGGLDTQYF
>TRBV7-2|once
CASRGAISVDSTDTQYF
>TRBV14|many
CASSPQGGEKLFF
>TRBV5-1|-
CASSLTGAKGEQFF
>TRBV29-1|many
CSVGRGDSYEQYF
>TRBV18|-
CASSAGAGRETQCF
>TRBV6-5|many
CASSYDAGGLELFF
>TRBV5-1|many
CASSLEAAGYRTYEQYF
>TRBV9|many
CASSAEPLDTEAFF
>TRBV20-1|many
CSARAPLAGVTGELFF
>TRBV9|many
CASSGTGGGGYEQYF
>TRBV12-3/TRBV12-4|many
CASSPTPGLEGNEQFF
>TRBV5-1|many
CASSLSSYNEQFF
>TRBV3-1|many
CASSSEGLAEPYEQYF
>TRBV9|many
CASGGWSPRTGELFF